The present T cell receptor beta chain was sequenced within a study of T cell changes during pregnancy in multiple sclerosis. V gave up 3 bases and J gave up 1 base, with 3 bases separating them. CDR1 is SQVTM, CDR2 ANQGSEA, per germline. The CDR3 is made up of 11 amino acids. Profiled with immunoSEQ multiplex PCR; TCRdb holds only in-frame clones, not every one. The repertoire has some 30,000 clones, 90% of them found once; the top ten carry roughly 0.58%. This chain joins TRBV29-1 and TRBJ1-1; D remains ambiguous. The sample here was CD4+ T cells from peripheral blood mononuclear cells, taken in the third trimester of pregnancy. This clonotype originated in a female donor in good health, enrolled as a control in a pregnancy study. Here the CDR3 DNA reads TGCAGCGTTGACGGGAACACTGAAGCTTTCTTT. Translation gives CSVDGNTEAFF.